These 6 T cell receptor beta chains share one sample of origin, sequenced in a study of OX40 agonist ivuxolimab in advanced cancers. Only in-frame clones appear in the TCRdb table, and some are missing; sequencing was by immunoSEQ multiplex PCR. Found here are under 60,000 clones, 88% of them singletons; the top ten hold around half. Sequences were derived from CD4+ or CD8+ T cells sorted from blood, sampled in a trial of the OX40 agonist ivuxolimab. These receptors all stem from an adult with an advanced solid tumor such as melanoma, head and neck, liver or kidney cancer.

The CDR3 DNA follows: TGTGCCAGCAGCCAAGACTTAAGGGGGACCAAAAACATTCAGTACTTC. Amino acids: CASSQDLRGTKNIQYF. This chain joins TRBV5-4 and TRBJ2-4; a weak D match, TRBD1 (6 bases). The CDR3 has 16 amino acids. V was trimmed by 4 bases and J by 2 bases, leaving 16 bases between them. Germline values: CDR1 SGHNT, CDR2 YYREEE (reference sequence).

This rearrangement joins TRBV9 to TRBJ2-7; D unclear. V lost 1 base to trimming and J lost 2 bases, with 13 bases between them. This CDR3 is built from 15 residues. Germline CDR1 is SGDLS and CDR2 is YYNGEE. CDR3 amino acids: CASSVSPKGTYEQYF. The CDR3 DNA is TGTGCCAGCAGCGTAAGTCCGAAAGGGACCTACGAGCAGTACTTC.

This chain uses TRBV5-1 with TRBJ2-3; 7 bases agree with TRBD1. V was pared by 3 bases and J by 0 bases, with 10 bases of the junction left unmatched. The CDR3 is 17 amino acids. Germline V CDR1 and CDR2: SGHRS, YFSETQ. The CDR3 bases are TGCGCCAGCAGCTCTTACAGGGGTATGGGGAGCACAGATACGCAGTATTTT. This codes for CASSSYRGMGSTDTQYF.

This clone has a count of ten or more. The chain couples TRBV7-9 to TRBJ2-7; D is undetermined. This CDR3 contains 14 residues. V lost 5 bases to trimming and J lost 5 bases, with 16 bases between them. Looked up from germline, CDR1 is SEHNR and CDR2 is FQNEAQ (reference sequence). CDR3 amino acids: CASSISWQADEQYF. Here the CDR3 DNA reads TGTGCCAGCAGCATCTCCTGGCAGGCCGACGAGCAGTACTTC.

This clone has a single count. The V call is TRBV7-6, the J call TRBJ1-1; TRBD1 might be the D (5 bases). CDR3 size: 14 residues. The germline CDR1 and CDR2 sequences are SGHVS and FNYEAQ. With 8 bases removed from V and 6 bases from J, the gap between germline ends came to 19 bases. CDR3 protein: CASSQGAGGAEAFF. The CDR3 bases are TGTGCCAGCTCCCAGGGTGCCGGGGGGGCTGAAGCTTTCTTT.

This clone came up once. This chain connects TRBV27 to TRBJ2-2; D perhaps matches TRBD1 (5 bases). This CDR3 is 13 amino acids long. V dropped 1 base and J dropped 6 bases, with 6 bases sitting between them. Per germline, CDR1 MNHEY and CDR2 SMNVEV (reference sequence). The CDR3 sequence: CASSLWGSGELFF. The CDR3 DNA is TGTGCCAGCAGTTTATGGGGCTCCGGGGAGCTGTTTTTT.